The 18 T cell receptor beta chains below all came from one sample that was sequenced in a study of blood T cell repertoires in COVID-19. Sequenced by immunoSEQ multiplex PCR; TCRdb stores in-frame clones only, minus some. The table has over 350,000 clones, 80% to 90% seen once. Sequencing input: peripheral blood. All receptors come from a woman in her 30s with acute or convalescent COVID-19.

The V gene is TRBV2, the J gene TRBJ1-2, with D hard to call. In germline, CDR1 is SNHLY, CDR2 FYNNEI. There are 13 residues in the CDR3. Trimming cost V 5 bases and J 0 bases, with 7 bases left between them. This CDR3 is CASSTGTNYGYTF. The DNA of the CDR3 is TGTGCCAGCAGTACCGGGACTAACTATGGCTACACCTTC.

V gene TRBV7-6 combines with J gene TRBJ2-4; TRBD2 matches at 11 bases. Trimming took 3 bases from V and 1 from J; bases not matched to a gene: 14. This CDR3 is built from 20 residues. CDR1 and CDR2 from the germline V gene are SGHVS and FNYEAQ. The CDR3 DNA reads as TGTGCCAGCAGCTTTCGTCCACTAGCGGGGGTTTTGGGTGCCAAAAACATTCAGTACTTC. This sequence encodes CASSFRPLAGVLGAKNIQYF.

The chain uses TRBV3-1 (or the pseudogene TRBV3-2) and TRBJ2-5, with TRBD2 as a possible D gene (5 bases). CDR1 LGHDT and CDR2 YNNKEL come from the germline V gene (reference sequence). The CDR3 is 16 amino acids. The V and J ends lost 2 bases and 7 bases respectively, with 20 bases between them. The CDR3 bases are TGTGCCAGCAGCCAACCCTTGGGCGGGTACAATCGGACCCAGTACTTC. This translates into CASSQPLGGYNRTQYF.

This clone has a single count. The J gene is TRBJ2-7, the V gene TRBV24-1; a possible D gene is TRBD2 (6 bases). The germline CDR1 and CDR2 sequences are KGHDR and SFDVKD. The CDR3 is 11 residues long. V lost 5 bases and J lost 7, with 8 bases in between. CDR3 protein: CATSGGGEQYF. DNA for the CDR3: TGTGCCACCAGTGGTGGGGGGGAGCAGTACTTC.

This sequence joins TRBV2 and TRBJ2-1; 8 bases are a match to TRBD2. The J segment lost 5 bases and the V segment lost 3 bases, leaving 9 bases of the junction unmatched. CDR3 length equals 16 residues. Germline loops: CDR1 SNHLY, CDR2 FYNNEI. The CDR3 region has the DNA TGTGCCAGCAGTGATCAGGGACTAGAATTCAACAATGAGCAGTTCTTC. This encodes CASSDQGLEFNNEQFF.

The chain joins TRBV28 to TRBJ2-7, with D maybe TRBD2 (5 bases). Per germline, CDR1 MDHEN and CDR2 SYDVKM. Trimming shortened V by 6 bases and J by 5 bases, and 8 bases separated the two germline ends. The CDR3 contains 11 residues. CDR3 protein: CASRKLDEQYF. The CDR3 bases are TGTGCCAGCAGAAAACTAGACGAGCAGTACTTC.

The CDR3 nucleotides are TGTGCCAGCAAGTTGGGGGGGGTCACAGATACGCAGTATTTT. It encodes CASKLGGVTDTQYF. The rearrangement joins TRBV28 to TRBJ2-3, with TRBD2 matching over 7 bases. Germline V gene data show CDR1 as MDHEN and CDR2 as SYDVKM. The junction had 6 bases not matched to a gene; V was cut back by 7 bases and J by 2 bases. This CDR3 comprises 14 residues.

The V gene is TRBV19, the J gene TRBJ2-7, with D possibly being TRBD1 (6 bases). The V gene lost 5 bases and the J gene lost 1 base, with 12 bases spanning the gap. This CDR3 is built from 14 residues. Germline-derived CDR1 and CDR2 are LNHDA and SQIVND (reference sequence). The CDR3 region has the DNA TGTGCCAGTAGTTCACAGGGATCGTCCTACGAGCAGTACTTC. Translating gives CASSSQGSSYEQYF.

The chain recombines TRBV5-6 with TRBJ1-1; 8 bases align to TRBD1. CDR1 is SGHDT and CDR2 is YYEEEE in the germline V gene. CDR3 length: 14 residues. Unmatched junction bases numbered 6, after V lost 0 bases and J lost 8 bases. DNA for the CDR3: TGTGCCAGCAGCTTGGGGGACAGGAGACCAGAAGCTTTCTTT. It is translated as CASSLGDRRPEAFF.

This clone was seen a few times. The chain has TRBV30 and TRBJ2-1, with 8 bases aligning to TRBD1. Germline lookup yields CDR1 GTSNPN and CDR2 SVGIG (reference sequence). Trimming cost V 0 bases and J 4 bases; bases outside gene matches: 2. The CDR3 is made up of 14 amino acids. In DNA, the CDR3 is TGTGCCTGGAGTGTAAGGACAGGGTACAATGAGCAGTTCTTC. Residues: CAWSVRTGYNEQFF. The full variable domain, in which reference TRBV30 and TRBJ2-1 provide the parts outside the CDR3, is SQTIHQWPATLVQPVGSPLSLECTVEGTSNPNLYWYRQAAGRGLQLLFYSVGIGQISSEVPQNLSASRPQDRQFILSSKKLLLSDSGFYLCAWSVRTGYNEQFFGPGTRLTVL.

This chain joins TRBV12-3 or TRBV12-4 and TRBJ2-1; weak D call: TRBD2 (6 bases). The V end lost 5 bases, the J end lost 7 bases, and 12 bases lay between the germline ends. The CDR3 extends over 13 amino acids. The DNA of the CDR3 is TGTGCCAGCAGTGGCGGGGTTCCGAATGAGCAGTTCTTC. This encodes CASSGGVPNEQFF.

This chain joins TRBV28 and TRBJ1-2, with a weak D call TRBD1 (5 bases). The CDR3 consists of 11 residues. V dropped 5 bases and J dropped 8 bases, with 9 bases sitting between them. Germline V gene lookup returns CDR1 MDHEN and CDR2 SYDVKM. CDR3: CASSEGRGYTF. CDR3 nucleotide sequence: TGTGCCAGCAGTGAGGGGAGGGGCTACACCTTC.

The J gene is TRBJ1-3, the V gene TRBV9; D gene uncertain. CDR1 and CDR2 (germline): SGDLS, YYNGEE. Trimming shortened V by 3 bases and J by 0 bases, and 16 bases separated the two germline ends. The CDR3 has 17 residues. The CDR3 DNA reads TGTGCCAGCAGCGAGTTCGCGGTCTTGAGCTCTGGAAACACCATATATTTT. Translating gives CASSEFAVLSSGNTIYF.

This chain connects TRBV19 to TRBJ1-2, with 7 bases matching TRBD1. The CDR3 loop spans 11 amino acids. Germline V gene sequence: CDR1 LNHDA, CDR2 SQIVND (reference sequence). J gave up 10 bases and V 10 bases, and 9 bases lay outside the gene matches. This CDR3 is CATRQGPVYTF. As DNA, the CDR3 is TGTGCCACCCGACAGGGCCCGGTCTACACCTTC.

V usage is TRBV6-5 and J usage is TRBJ1-2, with D possibly matching TRBD1 (5 bases). The CDR3 has 15 amino acids. The germline V gene has CDR1 MNHEY and CDR2 SVGAGI. Trimming stripped 4 bases from V and 4 bases from J, with 16 bases between. The CDR3 region has the DNA TGTGCCAGCAGTTTGGGACTAGAGTATATCTATGGCTACACCTTC. Translation gives CASSLGLEYIYGYTF.

The V gene is TRBV5-1, the J gene TRBJ2-5, with a weak D call TRBD2 (5 bases). The germline V and J ends were trimmed by 2 bases and 2 bases, with 13 bases remaining between them. Germline values: CDR1 SGHRS, CDR2 YFSETQ. The length of the CDR3 is 15 residues. This chain's CDR3 is CASSFFLTGQETQYF. CDR3 DNA sequence: TGCGCCAGCAGCTTCTTCCTTACGGGGCAAGAGACCCAGTACTTC.

The DNA for the CDR3 is TGTGCCTGGACCTCGGGGGGCCCGAGCTCCTACGAGCAGTACTTC. Its protein product is CAWTSGGPSSYEQYF. The chain carries TRBV30 and TRBJ2-7, with a tentative D call TRBD2 (7 bases). Germline CDR1 is GTSNPN and CDR2 is SVGIG (reference sequence). The V gene lost 4 bases and the J gene lost 0 bases, with 16 bases spanning the gap. The CDR3 runs 15 residues.

This chain uses TRBV19 with TRBJ2-7, with D maybe TRBD1 (5 bases). The CDR3 loop spans 14 amino acids. Trimming pared 1 base from V and 6 bases from J, leaving 13 bases between. In germline, CDR1 is LNHDA, CDR2 SQIVND (reference sequence). DNA of the CDR3: TGTGCCAGTAGTATAGGCGACAGTTACGGCGAGCAGTACTTC. It yields the protein CASSIGDSYGEQYF. The whole variable domain, remainder taken from reference TRBV19 and TRBJ2-7, is DGGITQSPKYLFRKEGQNVTLSCEQNLNHDAMYWYRQDPGQGLRLIYYSQIVNDFQKGDIAEGYSVSREKKESFPLTVTSAQKNPTAFYLCASSIGDSYGEQYFGPGTRLTVT.